This entry is about one T cell receptor beta chain. The antigen is unknown. One end of the junction is discordant with germline, which a read error may explain. The sample originates from a study of blood T cells in healthy people across ages. Study information: The template switching approach captured approximately one barcoded beta molecule for every two T cells.

Germline V gene sequence: CDR1 LGHDT, CDR2 YNNKEL (reference sequence). CDR3 length: 16 residues. The use of a sample-barcoded 5' primer and a J-beta primer mix characterized a second PCR of about 7 to 12 cycles. Each sample yielded at least 3 million CDR3-containing paired-end reads. TCRdb called the 5' RACE reads again in MiXCR, with one record for every CDR3 protein. The top ten hold 11% of the sample, which has around 1.5 million distinct CDR3 sequences, about 32% seen once. General study results and limits: Per million T cells, TCR beta diversity dropped about linearly as age rose. Unsorted PBMCs prevented conclusive naive versus antigen-experienced comparison.

This sequence was found in a woman aged 25 to 45 in good health. Sequencing used blood. V usage is TRBV3-1 and J usage is TRBJ2-5, with 11 bases identical to TRBD1. CDR3 sequence: CASSPGQGAGQEIQYF. In DNA form, the CDR3 reads TGTGCCAGCAGCCCCGGACAGGGGGCTGGCCAAGAGATCCAGTACTTC.